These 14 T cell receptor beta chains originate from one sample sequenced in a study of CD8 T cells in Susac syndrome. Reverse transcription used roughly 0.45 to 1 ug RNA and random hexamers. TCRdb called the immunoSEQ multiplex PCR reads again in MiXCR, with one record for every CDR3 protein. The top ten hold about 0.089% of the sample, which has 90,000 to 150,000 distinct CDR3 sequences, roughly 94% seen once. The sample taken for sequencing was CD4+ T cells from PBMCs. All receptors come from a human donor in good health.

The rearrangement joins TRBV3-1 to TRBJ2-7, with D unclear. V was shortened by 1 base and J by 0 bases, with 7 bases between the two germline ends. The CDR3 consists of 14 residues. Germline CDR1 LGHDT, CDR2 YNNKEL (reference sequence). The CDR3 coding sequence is TGTGCCAGCAGCCAAGTTTTAAGCTCCTACGAGCAGTACTTC. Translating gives CASSQVLSSYEQYF.

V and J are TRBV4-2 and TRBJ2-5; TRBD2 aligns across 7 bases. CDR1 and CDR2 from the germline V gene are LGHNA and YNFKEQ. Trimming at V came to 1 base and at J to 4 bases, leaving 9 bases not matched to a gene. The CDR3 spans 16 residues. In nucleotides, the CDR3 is TGTGCCAGCAGCCAAGGAGGACGGGGGGATACAGAGACCCAGTACTTC. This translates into CASSQGGRGDTETQYF.

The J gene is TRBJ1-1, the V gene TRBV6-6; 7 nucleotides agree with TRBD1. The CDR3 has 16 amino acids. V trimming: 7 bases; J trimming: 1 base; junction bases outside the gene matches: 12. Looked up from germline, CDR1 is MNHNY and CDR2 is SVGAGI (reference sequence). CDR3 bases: TGTGCCAGCAACAGGGGACACTTCCTGGAGAACACTGAAGCTTTCTTT. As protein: CASNRGHFLENTEAFF.

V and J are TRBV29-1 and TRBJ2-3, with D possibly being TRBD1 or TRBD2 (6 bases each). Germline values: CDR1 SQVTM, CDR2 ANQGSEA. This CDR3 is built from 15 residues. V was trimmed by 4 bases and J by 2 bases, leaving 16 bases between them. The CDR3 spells CSVVGGLLTTDTQYF. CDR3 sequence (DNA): TGCAGCGTTGTAGGGGGGTTGTTGACCACAGATACGCAGTATTTT.

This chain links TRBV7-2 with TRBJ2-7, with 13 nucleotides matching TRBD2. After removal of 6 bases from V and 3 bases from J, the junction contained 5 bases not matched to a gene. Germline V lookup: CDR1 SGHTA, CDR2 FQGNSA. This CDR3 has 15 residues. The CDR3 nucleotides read TGTGCCAGCAGTTGGACTAGCGGGAGTCTCTACGAGCAGTACTTC. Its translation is CASSWTSGSLYEQYF.

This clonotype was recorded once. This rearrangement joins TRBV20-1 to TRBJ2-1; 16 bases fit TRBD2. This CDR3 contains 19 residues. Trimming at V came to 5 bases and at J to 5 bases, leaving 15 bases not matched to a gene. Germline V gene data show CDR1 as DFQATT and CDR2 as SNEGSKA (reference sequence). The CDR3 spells CSAALPGTSGRGVDNEQFF. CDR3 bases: TGCAGTGCTGCACTACCCGGGACTAGCGGGAGGGGAGTCGACAATGAGCAGTTCTTC.

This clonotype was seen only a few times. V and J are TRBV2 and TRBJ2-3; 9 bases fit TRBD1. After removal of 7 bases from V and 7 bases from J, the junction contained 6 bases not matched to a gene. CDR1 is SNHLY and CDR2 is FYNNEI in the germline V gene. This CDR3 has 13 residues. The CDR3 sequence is CASTGQGRYTQYF. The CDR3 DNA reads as TGTGCCAGCACGGGACAGGGTCGCTATACGCAGTATTTT.

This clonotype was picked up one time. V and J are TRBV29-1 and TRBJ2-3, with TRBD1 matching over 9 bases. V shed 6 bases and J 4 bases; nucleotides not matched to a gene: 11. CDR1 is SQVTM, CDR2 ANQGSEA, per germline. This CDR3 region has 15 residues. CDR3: CSVEYTGGEADTQYF. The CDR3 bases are TGCAGCGTCGAGTATACAGGGGGCGAGGCAGATACGCAGTATTTT.

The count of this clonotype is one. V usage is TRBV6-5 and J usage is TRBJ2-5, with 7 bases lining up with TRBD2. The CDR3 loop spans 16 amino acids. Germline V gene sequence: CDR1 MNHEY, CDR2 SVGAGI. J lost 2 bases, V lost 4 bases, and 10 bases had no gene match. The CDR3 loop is CASSSPSGGGQETQYF. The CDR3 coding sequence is TGTGCCAGCAGTTCCCCCTCGGGGGGAGGGCAAGAGACCCAGTACTTC.

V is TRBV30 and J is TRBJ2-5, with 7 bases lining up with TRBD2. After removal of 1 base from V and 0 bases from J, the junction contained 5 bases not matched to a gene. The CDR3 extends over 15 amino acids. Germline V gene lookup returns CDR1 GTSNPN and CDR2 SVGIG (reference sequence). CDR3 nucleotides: TGTGCCTGGAGTGGCGGGACTACCGACCAAGAGACCCAGTACTTC. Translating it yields CAWSGGTTDQETQYF. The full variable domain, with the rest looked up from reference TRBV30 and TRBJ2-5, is SQTIHQWPATLVQPVGSPLSLECTVEGTSNPNLYWYRQAAGRGLQLLFYSVGIGQISSEVPQNLSASRPQDRQFILSSKKLLLSDSGFYLCAWSGGTTDQETQYFGPGTRLLVL.

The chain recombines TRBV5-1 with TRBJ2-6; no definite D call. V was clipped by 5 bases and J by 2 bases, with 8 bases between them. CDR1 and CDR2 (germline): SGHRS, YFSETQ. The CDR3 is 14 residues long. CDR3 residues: CASRLETGANVLTF. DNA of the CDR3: TGCGCCAGCAGGCTTGAGACTGGGGCCAACGTCCTGACTTTC.

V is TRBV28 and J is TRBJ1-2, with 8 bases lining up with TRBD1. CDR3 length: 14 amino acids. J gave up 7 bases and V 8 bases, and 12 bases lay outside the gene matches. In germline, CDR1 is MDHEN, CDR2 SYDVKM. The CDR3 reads CASLPGQGLGGYTF. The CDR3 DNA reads TGTGCCAGCCTTCCAGGACAGGGATTGGGTGGCTACACCTTC.

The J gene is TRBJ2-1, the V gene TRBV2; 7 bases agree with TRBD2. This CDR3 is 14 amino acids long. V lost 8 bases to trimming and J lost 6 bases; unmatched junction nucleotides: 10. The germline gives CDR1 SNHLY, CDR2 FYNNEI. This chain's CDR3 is CASGGGRESNEQFF. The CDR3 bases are TGTGCCAGCGGGGGGGGGAGAGAAAGCAATGAGCAGTTCTTC.

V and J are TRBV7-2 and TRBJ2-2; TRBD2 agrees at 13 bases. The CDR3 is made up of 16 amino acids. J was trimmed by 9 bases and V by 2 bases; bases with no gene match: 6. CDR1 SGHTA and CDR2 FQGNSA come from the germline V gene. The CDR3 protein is CASSLPGLAGVRELFF. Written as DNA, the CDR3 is TGTGCCAGCAGCTTACCAGGACTAGCGGGAGTTCGGGAGCTGTTTTTT.